The rows below give T cell receptor beta chains drawn from one sample of a study of T cells in Graves' hyperthyroidism and ophthalmopathy. TCRdb reanalysed the multiplex PCR reads using MiXCR and keeps one entry per CDR3 protein. The sample yields about 640,000 distinct CDR3 sequences, less than 25% seen once. Sequenced: blood. These receptors all stem from a man aged 25-45 years with Graves' ophthalmopathy. Each CDR3 is given with its conserved first and last residue. Fields, in order: D gene, V gene, CDR3 length, J gene, clone size, CDR3 protein, CDR3 DNA. A D gene is named only where the DNA matches it firmly. Only part of the rows carry a size: once, few, many, or a class if the clone is expanded.

TRBD1	TRBV10-3	15	TRBJ1-1	.	CAISPGQGMNTEAFF	TGTGCCATCAGTCCAGGACAGGGAATGAACACTGAAGCTTTCTTT
.	TRBV5-6	14	TRBJ1-2	.	CASSQSQGIYGYTF	TGTGCCAGCAGCCAATCACAGGGAATCTATGGCTACACCTTC
.	TRBV20-1	19	TRBJ2-7	few	CSARAVYVGLPIGAYEQYF	TGCAGTGCTAGAGCCGTCTATGTGGGCCTACCGATAGGGGCCTACGAGCAGTACTTC
.	TRBV19	14	TRBJ1-5	.	CASSLWDSNQPQHF	TGTGCCAGTAGTTTGTGGGATAGCAATCAGCCCCAGCATTTT
.	TRBV11-3	13	TRBJ2-1	many	CASSLVGGGEQFF	TGTGCCAGCAGCTTAGTCGGTGGGGGGGAGCAGTTCTTC
TRBD2	TRBV5-1	17	TRBJ2-7	.	CASSLAGTPSPSYEQYF	TGTGCCAGCAGCTTAGCGGGGACCCCGAGTCCCTCCTACGAGCAGTACTTC
.	TRBV27	14	TRBJ2-7	.	CASSSGPPSYEQYF	TGTGCCAGCAGTTCAGGGCCCCCCTCCTACGAGCAGTACTTC
TRBD1	TRBV7-9	14	TRBJ2-7	once	CASSDGQGAGEQYF	TGTGCCAGCAGCGATGGACAGGGCGCGGGGGAGCAGTACTTC
.	TRBV28	12	TRBJ2-1	many	CASSLGVREQFF	TGTGCCAGCAGTTTAGGAGTGAGGGAGCAGTTCTTC
.	TRBV2	16	TRBJ2-1	few	CASILGPSVGGNEQFF	TGTGCCAGCATTCTGGGACCTAGCGTAGGGGGGAATGAGCAGTTCTTC
.	TRBV14	16	TRBJ2-2	few	CASSQLEGWNTGELFF	TGTGCCAGCAGCCAATTGGAGGGTTGGAACACCGGGGAGCTGTTTTTT
TRBD2	TRBV12-3/TRBV12-4	12	TRBJ2-7	many	CASSSGIYEQYF	TGTGCCAGCTCTAGCGGGATCTACGAGCAGTACTTC
TRBD2	TRBV2	14	TRBJ2-7	.	CASSASGALSEQYF	TGTGCCAGCAGTGCAAGCGGGGCGCTTTCCGAGCAGTACTTC
TRBD2	TRBV20-1	14	TRBJ2-7	many	CSARDGGVPYEQYF	TGCAGTGCTAGAGATGGGGGGGTCCCCTACGAGCAGTACTTC
.	TRBV20-1	13	TRBJ1-1	many	CSARQLDATEAFF	TGCAGTGCTAGACAACTGGACGCCACTGAAGCTTTCTTT
.	TRBV20-1	11	TRBJ2-5	few	CSAHQGETQYF	TGCAGTGCCCACCAGGGGGAGACCCAGTACTTC
TRBD1	TRBV30	13	TRBJ2-7	few	CAWTPGQGYEQYF	TGTGCCTGGACTCCGGGACAGGGCTACGAGCAGTACTTC
TRBD1	TRBV20-1	14	TRBJ1-5	many	CSARGQGGERPQHF	TGCAGTGCTAGGGGACAGGGGGGGGAACGGCCCCAGCATTTT
.	TRBV30	11	TRBJ1-1	many	CAWRRRLNAFF	TGTGCCTGGAGGAGGCGATTGAATGCTTTCTTT
.	TRBV2	16	TRBJ2-2	few	CASRDSLRTNTGELFF	TGTGCCAGCAGGGACAGCTTAAGAACGAACACCGGGGAGCTGTTTTTT
TRBD2	TRBV28	11	TRBJ2-3	few	CASSPGGGTYF	TGTGCCAGCAGCCCCGGGGGGGGCACGTATTTT
.	TRBV30	11	TRBJ2-3	few	CAWSPADTQYF	TGTGCCTGGAGTCCAGCGGATACGCAGTATTTT
.	TRBV30	13	TRBJ1-3	few	CALDSLSGNTIYF	TGTGCTCTGGATAGCCTCTCTGGAAACACCATATATTTT
TRBD2	TRBV5-1	15	TRBJ2-3	many	CASSLGGRSTDTQYF	TGCGCCAGCAGCTTGGGCGGGAGAAGCACAGATACGCAGTATTTT
TRBD1	TRBV12-3/TRBV12-4	13	TRBJ1-5	many	CASSRQGFQPQHF	TGTGCCAGCAGCAGACAGGGTTTTCAGCCCCAGCATTTT
TRBD2	TRBV29-1	16	TRBJ2-1	.	CSVVGPLAGGFNEQFF	TGCAGCGTTGTAGGACCCCTAGCGGGAGGCTTTAATGAGCAGTTCTTC
TRBD1	TRBV5-5	16	TRBJ2-1	.	CASSLGGQGARGEQFF	TGTGCCAGCAGCTTGGGAGGACAGGGGGCGCGGGGTGAGCAGTTCTTC
.	TRBV27	15	TRBJ2-3	.	CASSNLGRSTDTQYF	TGTGCCAGCAGCAACCTAGGACGTAGCACAGATACGCAGTATTTT
.	TRBV6-5	12	TRBJ2-1	.	CASSYSPGEQFF	TGTGCCAGCAGTTACTCCCCCGGTGAGCAGTTCTTC
TRBD2	TRBV5-6	18	TRBJ2-2	.	CASSKGIASGRDTGELFF	TGTGCCAGCAGCAAGGGGATCGCTAGCGGGAGGGACACCGGGGAGCTGTTTTTT
TRBD2	TRBV9	15	TRBJ2-7	.	CASSVGLAGRYEQYF	TGTGCCAGCAGCGTAGGGCTAGCGGGACGGTACGAGCAGTACTTC
.	TRBV10-3	15	TRBJ1-2	.	CAISDQGSANYGYTF	TGTGCCATCAGTGACCAGGGGAGTGCTAACTATGGCTACACCTTC
.	TRBV6-4	16	TRBJ2-3	once	CASRAWTASSTDTQYF	TGTGCCAGCAGAGCATGGACAGCCTCTAGCACAGATACGCAGTATTTT
.	TRBV6-2/TRBV6-3	14	TRBJ2-3	.	CASSYTRHTDTQYF	TGTGCCAGCAGTTACACTCGTCACACAGATACGCAGTATTTT
TRBD2	TRBV6-2/TRBV6-3	20	TRBJ2-7	.	CASSTTRGARIAGGPREQYF	TGTGCCAGCAGTACGACTAGGGGGGCAAGAATAGCGGGAGGACCGCGGGAGCAGTACTTC
.	TRBV24-1	15	TRBJ1-1	many	CATSDRSGNKAEAFF	TGTGCCACCAGTGACCGCAGCGGTAATAAAGCTGAAGCTTTCTTT
TRBD2	TRBV30	12	TRBJ2-7	few	CAWTSGTIEQYF	TGTGCCTGGACTAGCGGGACGATCGAGCAGTACTTC
.	TRBV20-1	15	TRBJ1-2	many	CSASLPNGGAYGYTF	TGCAGTGCTAGTTTACCTAATGGGGGGGCCTATGGCTACACCTTC
TRBD1	TRBV5-1	14	TRBJ2-5	.	CASCLGQGQETQYF	TGCGCCAGTTGTCTAGGACAGGGGCAAGAGACCCAGTACTTC
TRBD2	TRBV6-1	21	TRBJ2-4	.	CASSRKALGASGIVAKNIQYF	TGTGCCAGCAGTCGGAAAGCCCTCGGGGCTAGCGGGATCGTGGCCAAAAACATTCAGTACTTC